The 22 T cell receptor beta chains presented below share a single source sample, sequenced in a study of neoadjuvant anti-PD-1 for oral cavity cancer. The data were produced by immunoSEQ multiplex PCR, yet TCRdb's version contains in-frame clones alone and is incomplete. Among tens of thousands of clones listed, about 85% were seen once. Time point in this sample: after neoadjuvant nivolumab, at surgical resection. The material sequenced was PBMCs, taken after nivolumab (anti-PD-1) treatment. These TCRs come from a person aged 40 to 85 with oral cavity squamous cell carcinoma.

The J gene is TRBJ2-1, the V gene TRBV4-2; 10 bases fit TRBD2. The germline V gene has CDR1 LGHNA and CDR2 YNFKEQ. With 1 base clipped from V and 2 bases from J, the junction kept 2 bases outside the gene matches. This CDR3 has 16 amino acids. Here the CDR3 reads CASSQATSGTYNEQFF. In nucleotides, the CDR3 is TGTGCCAGCAGCCAAGCAACTAGCGGGACCTACAATGAGCAGTTCTTC.

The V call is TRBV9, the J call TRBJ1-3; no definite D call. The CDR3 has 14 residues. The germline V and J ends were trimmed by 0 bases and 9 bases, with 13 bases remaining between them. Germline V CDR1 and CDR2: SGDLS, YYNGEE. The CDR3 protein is CASSVADAGSTIYF. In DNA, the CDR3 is TGTGCCAGCAGCGTAGCCGATGCGGGCTCCACCATATATTTT.

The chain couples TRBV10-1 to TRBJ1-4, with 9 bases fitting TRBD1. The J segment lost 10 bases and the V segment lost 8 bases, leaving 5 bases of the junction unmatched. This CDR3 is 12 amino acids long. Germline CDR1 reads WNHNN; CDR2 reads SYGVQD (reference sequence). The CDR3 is CASGQGYVKLFF. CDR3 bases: TGCGCCAGCGGACAGGGGTACGTAAAACTGTTTTTT.

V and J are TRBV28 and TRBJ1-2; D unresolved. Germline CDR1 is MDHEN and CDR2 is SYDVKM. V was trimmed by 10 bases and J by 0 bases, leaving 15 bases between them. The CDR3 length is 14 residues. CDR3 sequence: CATLTRQANYGYTF. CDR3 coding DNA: TGTGCCACTCTAACCCGGCAGGCTAACTATGGCTACACCTTC.

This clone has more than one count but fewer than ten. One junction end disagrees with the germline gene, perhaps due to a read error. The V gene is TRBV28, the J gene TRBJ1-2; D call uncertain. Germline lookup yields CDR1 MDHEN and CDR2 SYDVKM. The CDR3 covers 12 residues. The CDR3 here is CASSSSVVGNTF. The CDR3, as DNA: TGTGCCAGCAGTTCCTCGGTGGTTGGCAACACCTTC.

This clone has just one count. The CDR3 DNA is TGTGCCATCAGTGATCAGGGAGGACAGGGGCTATCTAACTATGGCTACACCTTC. This gives the protein CAISDQGGQGLSNYGYTF. The chain couples TRBV10-3 to TRBJ1-2; the match to TRBD1 covers 9 bases. The CDR3 length is 18 residues. J gave up 0 bases and V 3 bases, and 11 bases lay outside the gene matches. Germline CDR1 and CDR2: ENHRY and SYGVKD.

CDR3 sequence reads: CASSPFRDNEQYF. The CDR3 nucleotides read TGTGCCAGCAGCCCCTTCCGGGACAACGAGCAGTACTTC. The gene calls are TRBV7-3 and TRBJ2-7; a possible D gene is TRBD1 (6 bases). Trimming shortened V by 5 bases and J by 5 bases, and 13 bases separated the two germline ends. Germline CDR1 SGHTA, CDR2 FQGTGA. This CDR3 spans 13 amino acids.

This CDR3 is CASRLEGGSHTGELFF. CDR3 in DNA: TGTGCCAGCAGACTAGAGGGGGGGTCTCACACCGGGGAGCTGTTTTTT. The V call is TRBV27, the J call TRBJ2-2, with D tentatively TRBD2 (7 bases). The V end was cut by 6 bases, the J end by 3 bases, with 17 bases between. The CDR3 spans 16 residues. Germline V gene data show CDR1 as MNHEY and CDR2 as SMNVEV (reference sequence).

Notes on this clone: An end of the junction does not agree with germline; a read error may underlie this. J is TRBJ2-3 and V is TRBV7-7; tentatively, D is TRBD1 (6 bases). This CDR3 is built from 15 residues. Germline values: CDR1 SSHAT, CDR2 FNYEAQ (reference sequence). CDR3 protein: CASSPGQPRDNTQYF. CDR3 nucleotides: TGTGCTAGCAGCCCAGGACAGCCAAGGGATAATACGCAGTATTTT.

The CDR3 bases are TGCGCCAGCAGCAGGGACTCCGGCCGAGAGACCCAGTACTTC. It translates to CASSRDSGRETQYF. V gene TRBV5-1 combines with J gene TRBJ2-5; D possibly corresponds to TRBD2 (6 bases). CDR1 and CDR2 (germline): SGHRS, YFSETQ. This CDR3 spans 14 amino acids. Trimming cost V 4 bases and J 4 bases, with 14 bases left between them.

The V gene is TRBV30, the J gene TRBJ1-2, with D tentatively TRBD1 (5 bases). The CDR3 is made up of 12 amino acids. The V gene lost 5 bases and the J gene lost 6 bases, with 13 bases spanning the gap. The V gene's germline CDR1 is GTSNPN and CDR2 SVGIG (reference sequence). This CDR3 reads CAWGGGADGYTF. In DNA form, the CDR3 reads TGTGCCTGGGGGGGAGGGGCCGATGGCTACACCTTC.

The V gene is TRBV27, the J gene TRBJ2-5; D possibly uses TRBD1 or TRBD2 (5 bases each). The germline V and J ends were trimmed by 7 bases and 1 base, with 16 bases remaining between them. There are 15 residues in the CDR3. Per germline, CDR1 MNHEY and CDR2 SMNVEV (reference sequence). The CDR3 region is CASTASLGTQETQYF. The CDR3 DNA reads TGTGCCAGCACTGCCTCTCTAGGGACCCAAGAGACCCAGTACTTC.

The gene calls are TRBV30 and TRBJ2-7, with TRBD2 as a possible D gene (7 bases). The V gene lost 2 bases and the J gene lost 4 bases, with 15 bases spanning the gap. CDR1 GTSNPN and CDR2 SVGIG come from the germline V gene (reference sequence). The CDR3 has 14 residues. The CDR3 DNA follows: TGTGCCTGGAGTCTAGGGAGGGGGATGTACGAGCAGTACTTC. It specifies CAWSLGRGMYEQYF.

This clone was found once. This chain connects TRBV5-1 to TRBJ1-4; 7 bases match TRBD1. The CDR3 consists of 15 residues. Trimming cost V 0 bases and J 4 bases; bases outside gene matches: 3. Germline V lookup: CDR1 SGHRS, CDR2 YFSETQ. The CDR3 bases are TGCGCCAGCAGCTTGGCCGGGACAGATAATGAAAAACTGTTTTTT. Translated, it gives CASSLAGTDNEKLFF.

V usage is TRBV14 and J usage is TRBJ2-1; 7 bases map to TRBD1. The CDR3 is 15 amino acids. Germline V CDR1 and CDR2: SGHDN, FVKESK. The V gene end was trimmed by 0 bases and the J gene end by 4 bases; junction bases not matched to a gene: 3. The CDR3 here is CASSQDSQGYNEQFF. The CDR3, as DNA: TGTGCCAGCAGCCAAGACTCACAGGGGTACAATGAGCAGTTCTTC.

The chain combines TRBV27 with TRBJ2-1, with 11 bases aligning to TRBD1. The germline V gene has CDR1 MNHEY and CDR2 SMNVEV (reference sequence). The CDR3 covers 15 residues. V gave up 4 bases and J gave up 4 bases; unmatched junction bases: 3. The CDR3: CASSSGQGGYNEQFF. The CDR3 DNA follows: TGTGCCAGCAGTTCGGGACAGGGGGGATACAATGAGCAGTTCTTC.

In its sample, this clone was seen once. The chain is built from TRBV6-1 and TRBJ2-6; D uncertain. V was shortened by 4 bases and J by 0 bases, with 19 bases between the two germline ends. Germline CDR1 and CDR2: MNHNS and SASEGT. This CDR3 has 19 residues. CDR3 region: CASSAPPGSRGSGANVLTF. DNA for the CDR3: TGTGCCAGCAGTGCCCCCCCGGGCAGCCGAGGCTCTGGGGCCAACGTCCTGACTTTC.

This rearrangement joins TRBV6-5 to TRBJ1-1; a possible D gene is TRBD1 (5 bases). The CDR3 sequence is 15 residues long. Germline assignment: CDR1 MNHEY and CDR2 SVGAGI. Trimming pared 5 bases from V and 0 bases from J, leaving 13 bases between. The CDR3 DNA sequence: TGTGCCAGCAGTCCACCGGGGACCATGAACACTGAAGCTTTCTTT. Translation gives CASSPPGTMNTEAFF.

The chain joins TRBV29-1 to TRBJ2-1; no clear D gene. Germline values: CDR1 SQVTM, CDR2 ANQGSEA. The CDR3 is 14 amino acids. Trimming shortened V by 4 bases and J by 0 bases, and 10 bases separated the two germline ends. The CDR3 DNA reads TGCAGCGTTGGATGGCAGAGCTCCTACAATGAGCAGTTCTTC. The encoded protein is CSVGWQSSYNEQFF.

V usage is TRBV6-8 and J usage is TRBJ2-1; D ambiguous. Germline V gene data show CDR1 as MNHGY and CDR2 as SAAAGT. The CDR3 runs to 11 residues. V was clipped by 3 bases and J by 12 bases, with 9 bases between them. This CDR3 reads CASSYFRRQFF. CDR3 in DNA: TGTGCCAGCAGTTATTTCCGGCGGCAGTTCTTC.

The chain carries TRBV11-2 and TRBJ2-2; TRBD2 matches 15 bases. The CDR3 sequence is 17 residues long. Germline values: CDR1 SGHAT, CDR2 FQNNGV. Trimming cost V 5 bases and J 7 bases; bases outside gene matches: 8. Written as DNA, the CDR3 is TGTGCCAGCAGCCCTCAACCGGGACTAGCGGGAGGCGGGGAGCTGTTTTTT. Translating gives CASSPQPGLAGGGELFF.

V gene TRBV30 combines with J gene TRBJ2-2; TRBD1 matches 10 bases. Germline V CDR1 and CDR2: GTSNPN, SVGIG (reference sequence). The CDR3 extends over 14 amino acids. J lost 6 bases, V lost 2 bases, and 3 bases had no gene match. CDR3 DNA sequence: TGTGCCTGGAGTCCCGGACAGGGGGCCGGGGAGCTGTTTTTT. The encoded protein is CAWSPGQGAGELFF.